Given below is one T cell receptor (beta chain) in context. The entry originates in a study of T cell changes during pregnancy in multiple sclerosis. The CDR3 spans 15 residues. Germline V CDR1 and CDR2: MNHEY, SVGAGI. V gave up 6 bases and J gave up 0 bases; unmatched junction bases: 8. The protocol was immunoSEQ multiplex PCR, while the TCRdb copy is restricted to in-frame clones and leaves out a portion. The repertoire includes approximately 50,000 clones, around 93% of them detected once, and roughly a tenth sits in the top ten. The material was CD8+ T cells from peripheral blood mononuclear cells, obtained after pregnancy. This clonotype was sampled from a female donor with multiple sclerosis, enrolled in a pregnancy study. The chain links TRBV6-5 to TRBJ2-7, with TRBD2 identical over 7 bases. CDR3 loop: CASRPHLADSYEQYF. As DNA, the CDR3 is TGTGCCAGCAGACCCCACCTAGCGGACTCCTACGAGCAGTACTTC.